The T cell receptor (beta chain) described here comes from a study of blood T cells in healthy people across ages (dated by TCRdb to 2013 to 2016). The study in broad terms: In model experiments, template switching captured about one uniquely barcoded TCR beta cDNA molecule for every two T cells. Age-related changes in TCR beta repertoire diversity were measured in the study by deep sequencing normalized with unique cDNA molecular identifiers. Donors were grouped into four age groups: young (average approximately 16 years), middle-aged (roughly 37), aged (over 55) and long-lived (about 82). To avoid experimental bias, donors of different ages were distributed randomly across sequencing lanes. For two donors (one aged 18 to 29 and one aged 80 or older), the study analyzed two additional independent replicas of 1 million unique cDNA reads from the same blood draw.

Library prep was done by 5' RACE. The reads were generated on an Illumina HiSeq 2500. The second PCR ran for roughly 7 to 11 cycles and used a J-beta primer mix along with a sample-barcoded 5' primer. A template-switch 5' adaptor carrying 12 random nucleotides introduced a unique molecular identifier onto each TCR beta cDNA molecule. Each sample yielded at least 3 million CDR3-containing paired-end reads. First-strand cDNA was synthesized from all RNA with the Mint cDNA synthesis kit, primed by a TRBC-specific oligonucleotide. Following uracil-DNA glycosylase treatment, all cDNA underwent a first 18-cycle PCR with the universal primers M1SS and BC2_uni_R. Per the original workflow: For normalization, 1 million high-quality reads, each with a distinct molecular identifier, were randomly selected from each sample. Instead of being binned into consensus sequences, reads that shared molecular identifiers were thrown out. MiTCR, run with a Q25 quality threshold and the strictest error-elimination algorithm, handled CDR3 identification, clonotype clustering and error correction. A nonparametric unseen species model with Euler transformation was used to estimate lower-bound total TCR beta diversity. TCRdb reprocessed the public reads (quality trimming at Q25 with fastp, clone calling with MiXCR) and kept in-frame beta chains. CDR3 protein sequences are deduplicated, and each keeps its most common genes and DNA. Here the V and J calls rest on TCRdb's processing, not on the authors' analysis. The sample profile shows over a million distinct CDR3 sequences; less than 50% of them were found once. The top ten clonotypes cover around 18% of the sample.

What the authors observed across the whole study: Estimates of total diversity based on one million sequenced T cells were considered lower bounds and underestimates. Because profiling used bulk unsorted PBMCs, naive and antigen-experienced compartments could not be compared conclusively. As age increased, observed TCR beta diversity per million T cells dropped in a roughly linear way, and a significant reduction was already evident by age about 40. Because donor CMV infection status was unknown, age-related changes in expanded clonotypes were potentially confounded. The long-lived group showed more naive CD4+ T cells, fewer expanded clones and increased TCR diversity than the aged group, suggesting age selection. A strong correlation was found between observed TCR beta diversity and the percentage of naive T cells measured by flow cytometry.

This clonotype was detected only a few times. Its antigen has not been determined. No quality values exist for individual bases; no much larger clone is one base distant. V drops 0 bases and J drops 5 bases, leaving 7 bases in between. The CDR3 starts with the cysteine, ends with the phenylalanine, and has 13 residues. The kept DNA is CDR3 alone, 39 bases in frame from the first base. From the germline V gene, CDR1 is SGHAT and CDR2 is FQNNGV. The donors were roughly 39 Caucasian individuals from Russia, aged roughly 6 to 100 years, who were systemically healthy. Around 10 milliliters of peripheral blood were drawn from each donor into EDTA-treated Vacutainer tubes. Ficoll-Paque density-gradient centrifugation was used to isolate PBMCs, with at least 7 million per sample. Total RNA, at least 5 micrograms per sample, was extracted from PBMCs with Trizol reagent. For every donor, flow cytometry on a PBMC aliquot measured the percentage of naive CD45RAhigh/CD27high T cells.

The sequence derives from an older woman in good health. The chain is made from TRBV11-2 and TRBJ2-5, with a tentative D gene TRBD2 over 6 matching bases. Sequenced: blood. At the DNA level, the sequence is TGTGCCAGCAGCTTAGACGGGAGTGAGACCCAGTACTTC. It encodes CASSLDGSETQYF. Joined to the reference TRBV11-2 and TRBJ2-5 proteins, this CDR3 gives the full variable domain: EAGVAQSPRYKIIEKRQSVAFWCNPISGHATLYWYQQILGQGPKLLIQFQNNGVVDDSQLPKDRFSAERLKGVDSTLKIQPAKLEDSAVYLCASSLDGSETQYFGPGTRLLVL.